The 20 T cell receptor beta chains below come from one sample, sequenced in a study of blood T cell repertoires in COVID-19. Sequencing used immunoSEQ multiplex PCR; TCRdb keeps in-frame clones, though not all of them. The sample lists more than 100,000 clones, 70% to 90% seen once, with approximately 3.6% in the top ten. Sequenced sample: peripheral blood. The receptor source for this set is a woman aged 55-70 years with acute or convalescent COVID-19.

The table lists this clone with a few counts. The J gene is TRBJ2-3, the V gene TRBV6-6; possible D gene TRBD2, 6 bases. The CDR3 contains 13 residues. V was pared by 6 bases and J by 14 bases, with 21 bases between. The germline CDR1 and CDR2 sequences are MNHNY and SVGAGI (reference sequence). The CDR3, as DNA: TGTGCCAGCAGCCTGCCGGGACTTCCACGCCCGTATTTT. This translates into CASSLPGLPRPYF.

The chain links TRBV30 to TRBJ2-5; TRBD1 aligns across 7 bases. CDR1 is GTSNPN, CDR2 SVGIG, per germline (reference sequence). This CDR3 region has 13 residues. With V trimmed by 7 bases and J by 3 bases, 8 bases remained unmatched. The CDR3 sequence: CASDQGVEETQYF. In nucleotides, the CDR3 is TGTGCCTCCGACCAGGGGGTGGAAGAGACCCAGTACTTC.

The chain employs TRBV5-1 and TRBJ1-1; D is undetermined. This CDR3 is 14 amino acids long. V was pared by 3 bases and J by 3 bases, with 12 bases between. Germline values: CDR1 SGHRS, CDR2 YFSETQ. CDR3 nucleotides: TGCGCCAGCAGCTCCGAGGGCCTAGACACTGAAGCTTTCTTT. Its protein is CASSSEGLDTEAFF.

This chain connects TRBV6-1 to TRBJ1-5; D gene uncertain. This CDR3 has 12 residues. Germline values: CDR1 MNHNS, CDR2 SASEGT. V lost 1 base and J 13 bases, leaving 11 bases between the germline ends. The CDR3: CASSEDGQKQHF. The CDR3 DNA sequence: TGTGCCAGCAGTGAAGATGGCCAGAAGCAGCATTTT.

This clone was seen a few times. CDR3 sequence reads: CSVDDGSNTEAFF. CDR3 coding DNA: TGCAGCGTTGACGACGGGTCCAACACTGAAGCTTTCTTT. The rearrangement joins TRBV29-1 to TRBJ1-1; D not resolved. From germline, CDR1 is SQVTM and CDR2 ANQGSEA. V was clipped by 3 bases and J by 2 bases, with 10 bases between them. The CDR3 length is 13 residues.

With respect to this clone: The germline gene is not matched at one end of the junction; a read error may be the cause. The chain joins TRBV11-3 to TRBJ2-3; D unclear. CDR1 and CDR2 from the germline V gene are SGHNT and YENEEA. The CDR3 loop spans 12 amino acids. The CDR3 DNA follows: TGTGCCAGCAGCCTAGAATTGCGTACGCAGTATTTT. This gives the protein CASSLELRTQYF.

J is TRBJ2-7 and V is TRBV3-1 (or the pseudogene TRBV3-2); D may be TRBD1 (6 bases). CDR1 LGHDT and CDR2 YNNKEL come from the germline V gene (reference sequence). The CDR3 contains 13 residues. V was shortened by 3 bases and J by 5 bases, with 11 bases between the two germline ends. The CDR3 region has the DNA TGTGCCAGCAGCCAGTGGACAGTCCACGAGCAGTACTTC. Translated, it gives CASSQWTVHEQYF.

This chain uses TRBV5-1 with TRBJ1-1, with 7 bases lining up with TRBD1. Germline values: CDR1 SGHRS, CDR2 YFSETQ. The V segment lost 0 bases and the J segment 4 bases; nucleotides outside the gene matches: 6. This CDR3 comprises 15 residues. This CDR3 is CASSLAGQAFTEAFF. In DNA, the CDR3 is TGCGCCAGCAGCTTGGCCGGACAGGCGTTCACTGAAGCTTTCTTT.

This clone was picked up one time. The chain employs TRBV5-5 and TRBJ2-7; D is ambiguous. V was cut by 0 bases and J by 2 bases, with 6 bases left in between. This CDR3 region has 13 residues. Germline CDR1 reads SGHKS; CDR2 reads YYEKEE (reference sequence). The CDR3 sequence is CASSLDYPYEQYF. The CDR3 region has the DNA TGTGCCAGCAGCTTGGACTACCCCTACGAGCAGTACTTC.

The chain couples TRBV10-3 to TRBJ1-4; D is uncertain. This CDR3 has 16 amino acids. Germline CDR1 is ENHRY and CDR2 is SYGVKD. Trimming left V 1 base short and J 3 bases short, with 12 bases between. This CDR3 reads CAISELEGFPNEKLFF. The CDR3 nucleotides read TGTGCCATCAGTGAGTTGGAGGGATTCCCTAATGAAAAACTGTTTTTT.

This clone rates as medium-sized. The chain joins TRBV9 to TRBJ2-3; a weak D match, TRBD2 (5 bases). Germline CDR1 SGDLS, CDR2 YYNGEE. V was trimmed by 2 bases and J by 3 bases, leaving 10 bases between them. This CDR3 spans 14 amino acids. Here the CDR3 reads CASSVERDTDTQYF. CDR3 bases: TGTGCCAGCAGCGTCGAGAGGGATACAGATACGCAGTATTTT.

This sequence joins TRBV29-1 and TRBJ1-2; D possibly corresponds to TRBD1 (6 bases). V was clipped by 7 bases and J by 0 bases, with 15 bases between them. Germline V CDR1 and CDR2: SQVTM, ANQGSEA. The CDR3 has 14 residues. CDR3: CSANLGQTNYGYTF. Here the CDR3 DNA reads TGCAGCGCGAACCTGGGACAAACTAACTATGGCTACACCTTC.

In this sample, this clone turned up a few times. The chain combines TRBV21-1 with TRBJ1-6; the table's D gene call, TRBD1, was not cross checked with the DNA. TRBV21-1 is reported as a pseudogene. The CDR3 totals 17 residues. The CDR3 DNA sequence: TGTGCCAGCAGCAAAAAGGGGGCGGTTGAATATAATTCACCCCTCCACTTT. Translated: CASSKKGAVEYNSPLHF.

The CDR3 DNA is TGTGCCAGCAGCTTGGGTCCGGAGAGCAATCAGCCCCAGCATTTT. It yields the protein CASSLGPESNQPQHF. The V and J genes are TRBV5-5 and TRBJ1-5; D gene ambiguous. Germline CDR1 and CDR2: SGHKS and YYEKEE (reference sequence). The V end was cut by 0 bases, the J end by 1 base, with 8 bases between. The length of the CDR3 is 15 residues.

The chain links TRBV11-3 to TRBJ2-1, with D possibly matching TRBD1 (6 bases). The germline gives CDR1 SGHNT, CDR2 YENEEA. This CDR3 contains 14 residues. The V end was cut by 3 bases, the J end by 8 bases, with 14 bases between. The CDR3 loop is CASSLSDRIHEQFF. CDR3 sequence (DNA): TGTGCCAGCAGCTTGTCAGACAGGATCCATGAGCAGTTCTTC. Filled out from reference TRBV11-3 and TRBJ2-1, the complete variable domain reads EAGVVQSPRYKIIEKKQPVAFWCNPISGHNTLYWYLQNLGQGPELLIRYENEEAVDDSQLPKDRFSAERLKGVDSTLKIQPAELGDSAVYLCASSLSDRIHEQFFGPGTRLTVL.

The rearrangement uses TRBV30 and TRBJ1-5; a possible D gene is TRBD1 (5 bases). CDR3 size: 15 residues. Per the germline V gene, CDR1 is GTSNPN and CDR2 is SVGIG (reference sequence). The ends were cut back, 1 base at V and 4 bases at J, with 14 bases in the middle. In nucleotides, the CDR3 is TGTGCCTGGAGTGAACAGGCCCTTCTAAATCAGCCCCAGCATTTT. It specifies CAWSEQALLNQPQHF.

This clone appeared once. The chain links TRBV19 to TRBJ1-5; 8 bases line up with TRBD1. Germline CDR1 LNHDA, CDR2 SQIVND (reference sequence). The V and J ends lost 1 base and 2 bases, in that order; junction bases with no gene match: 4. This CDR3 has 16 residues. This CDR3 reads CASSIAGGSGNQPQHF. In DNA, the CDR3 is TGTGCCAGTAGTATAGCAGGGGGCAGCGGCAATCAGCCCCAGCATTTT.

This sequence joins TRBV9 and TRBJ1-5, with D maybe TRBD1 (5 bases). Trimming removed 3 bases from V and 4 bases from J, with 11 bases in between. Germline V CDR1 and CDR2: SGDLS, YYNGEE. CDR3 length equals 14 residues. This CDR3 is CASSAGGGNQPQHF. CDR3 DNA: TGTGCCAGCAGCGCGGGGGGGGGAAATCAGCCCCAGCATTTT.

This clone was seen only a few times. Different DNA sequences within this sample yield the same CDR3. The CDR3 loop reads CASSQEGGSNQPQHF. In nucleotides, the CDR3 is TGTGCCAGCAGCCAAGAAGGGGGAAGCAATCAGCCCCAGCATTTT. The rearrangement joins TRBV3-1 (or the pseudogene TRBV3-2) to TRBJ1-5; possibly TRBD1 for D (6 bases). Trimming removed 0 bases at V and 1 base at J, with 7 bases between. The germline V gene encodes CDR1 LGHDT and CDR2 YNNKEL (reference sequence). CDR3 length equals 15 residues.

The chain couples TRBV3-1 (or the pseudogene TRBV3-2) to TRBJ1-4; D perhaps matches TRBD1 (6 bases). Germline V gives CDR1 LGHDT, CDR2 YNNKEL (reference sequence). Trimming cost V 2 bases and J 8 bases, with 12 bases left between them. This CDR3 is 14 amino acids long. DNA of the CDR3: TGTGCCAGCAGCCAACTCGGACAGTGGGAAAAACTGTTTTTT. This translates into CASSQLGQWEKLFF.